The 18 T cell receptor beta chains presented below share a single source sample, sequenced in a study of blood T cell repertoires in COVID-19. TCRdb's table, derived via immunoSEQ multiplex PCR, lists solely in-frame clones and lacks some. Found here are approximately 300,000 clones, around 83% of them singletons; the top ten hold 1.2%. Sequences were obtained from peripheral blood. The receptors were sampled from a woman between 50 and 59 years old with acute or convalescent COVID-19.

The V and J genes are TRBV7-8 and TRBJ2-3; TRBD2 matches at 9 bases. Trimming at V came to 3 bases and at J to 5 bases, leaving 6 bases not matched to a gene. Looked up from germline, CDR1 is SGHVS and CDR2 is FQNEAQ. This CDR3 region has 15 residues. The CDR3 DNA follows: TGTGCCAGCAGCTTGCTAGCTAGCGGGGTAGATACGCAGTATTTT. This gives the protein CASSLLASGVDTQYF.

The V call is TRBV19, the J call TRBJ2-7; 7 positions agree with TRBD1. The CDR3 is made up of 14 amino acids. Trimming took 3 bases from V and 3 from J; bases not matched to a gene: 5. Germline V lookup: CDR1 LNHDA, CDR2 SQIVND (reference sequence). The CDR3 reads CASSMDGTVYEQYF. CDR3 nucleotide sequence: TGTGCCAGTAGTATGGACGGGACAGTCTACGAGCAGTACTTC.

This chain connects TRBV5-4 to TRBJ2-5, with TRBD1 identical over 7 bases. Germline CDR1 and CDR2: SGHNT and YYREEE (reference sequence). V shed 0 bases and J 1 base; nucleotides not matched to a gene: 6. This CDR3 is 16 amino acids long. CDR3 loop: CASSLVGQSLQETQYF. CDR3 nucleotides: TGTGCCAGCAGCTTGGTGGGACAGTCCCTCCAAGAGACCCAGTACTTC.

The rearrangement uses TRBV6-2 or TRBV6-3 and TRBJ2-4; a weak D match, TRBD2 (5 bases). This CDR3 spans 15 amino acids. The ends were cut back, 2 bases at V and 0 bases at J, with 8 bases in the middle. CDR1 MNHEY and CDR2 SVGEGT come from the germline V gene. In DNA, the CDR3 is TGTGCCAGCAGTTACGCTAGCCTAGCCAAAAACATTCAGTACTTC. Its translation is CASSYASLAKNIQYF.

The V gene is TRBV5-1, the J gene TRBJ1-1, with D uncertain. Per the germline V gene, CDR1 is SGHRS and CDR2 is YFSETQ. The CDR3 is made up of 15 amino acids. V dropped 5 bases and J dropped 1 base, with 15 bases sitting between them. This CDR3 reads CASRLAFAANTEAFF. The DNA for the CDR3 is TGCGCCAGCAGGCTGGCCTTCGCGGCGAACACTGAAGCTTTCTTT.

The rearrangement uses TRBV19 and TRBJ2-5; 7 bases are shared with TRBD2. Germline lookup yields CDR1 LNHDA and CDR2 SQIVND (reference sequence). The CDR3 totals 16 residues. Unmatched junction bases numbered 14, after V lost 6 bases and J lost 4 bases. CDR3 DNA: TGTGCCAGTAGGGACCCCAAGACGGGAGGAGGAGAGACCCAGTACTTC. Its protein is CASRDPKTGGGETQYF.

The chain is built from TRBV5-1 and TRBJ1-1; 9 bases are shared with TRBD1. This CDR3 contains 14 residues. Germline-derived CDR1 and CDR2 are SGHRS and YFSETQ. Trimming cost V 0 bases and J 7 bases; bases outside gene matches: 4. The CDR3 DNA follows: TGCGCCAGCAGCTTGGAACAGGGGGCCGGTGAAGCTTTCTTT. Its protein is CASSLEQGAGEAFF.

The CDR3 sequence: CASSLGPGADYEQYF. The CDR3 bases are TGTGCCAGCAGCTTGGGTCCTGGGGCAGACTACGAGCAGTACTTC. The V call is TRBV5-4, the J call TRBJ2-7; possible D gene TRBD1, 5 bases. Germline lookup yields CDR1 SGHNT and CDR2 YYREEE (reference sequence). Trimming pared 0 bases from V and 3 bases from J, leaving 13 bases between. This CDR3 has 15 residues.

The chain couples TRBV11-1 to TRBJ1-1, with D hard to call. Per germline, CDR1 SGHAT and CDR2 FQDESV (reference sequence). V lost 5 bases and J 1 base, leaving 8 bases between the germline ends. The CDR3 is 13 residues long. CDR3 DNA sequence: TGTGCCAGCAGCCGCCGGGGGAACACTGAAGCTTTCTTT. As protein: CASSRRGNTEAFF.

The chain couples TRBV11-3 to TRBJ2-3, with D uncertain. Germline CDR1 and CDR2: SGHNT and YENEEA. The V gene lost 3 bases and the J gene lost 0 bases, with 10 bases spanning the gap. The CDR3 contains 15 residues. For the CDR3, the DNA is TGTGCCAGCAGCTTTAGCCGATCTAGCACAGATACGCAGTATTTT. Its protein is CASSFSRSSTDTQYF.

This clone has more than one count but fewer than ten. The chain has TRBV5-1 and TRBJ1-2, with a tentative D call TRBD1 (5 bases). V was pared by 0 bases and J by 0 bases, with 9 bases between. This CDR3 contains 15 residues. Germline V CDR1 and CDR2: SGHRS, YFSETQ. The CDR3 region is CASSLGPTANYGYTF. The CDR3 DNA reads TGCGCCAGCAGCTTGGGACCGACAGCTAACTATGGCTACACCTTC. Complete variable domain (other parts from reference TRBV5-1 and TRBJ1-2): KAGVTQTPRYLIKTRGQQVTLSCSPISGHRSVSWYQQTPGQGLQFLFEYFSETQRNKGNFPGRFSGRQFSNSRSEMNVSTLELGDSALYLCASSLGPTANYGYTFGSGTRLTVV.

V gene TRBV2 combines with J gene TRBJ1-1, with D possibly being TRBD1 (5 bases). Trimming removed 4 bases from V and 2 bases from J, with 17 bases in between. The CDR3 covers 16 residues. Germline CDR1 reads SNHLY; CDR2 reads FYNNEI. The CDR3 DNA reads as TGTGCCAGCAGTGCCGGAGGGGCGCGAATTAACACTGAAGCTTTCTTT. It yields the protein CASSAGGARINTEAFF.

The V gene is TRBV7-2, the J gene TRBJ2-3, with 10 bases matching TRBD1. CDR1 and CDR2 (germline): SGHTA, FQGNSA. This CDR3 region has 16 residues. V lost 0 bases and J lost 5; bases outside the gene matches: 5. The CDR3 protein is CASSLAGTGDQDTQYF. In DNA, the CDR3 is TGTGCCAGCAGCTTAGCCGGGACAGGGGATCAAGATACGCAGTATTTT.

CDR3 coding DNA: TGCGCCAGCAGCCCGGACCGCGGGGTCCCTGGCTACACCTTC. As protein: CASSPDRGVPGYTF. This sequence joins TRBV5-1 and TRBJ1-2; D call uncertain. Looked up from germline, CDR1 is SGHRS and CDR2 is YFSETQ. V was clipped by 4 bases and J by 7 bases, with 17 bases between them. CDR3 length equals 14 residues.

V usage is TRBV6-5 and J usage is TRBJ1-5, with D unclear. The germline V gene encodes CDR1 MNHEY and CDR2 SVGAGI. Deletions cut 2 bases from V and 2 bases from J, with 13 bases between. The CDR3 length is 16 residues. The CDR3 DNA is TGTGCCAGCAGTTACGCTTGGGTCGGGGGCAATCAGCCCCAGCATTTT. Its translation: CASSYAWVGGNQPQHF.

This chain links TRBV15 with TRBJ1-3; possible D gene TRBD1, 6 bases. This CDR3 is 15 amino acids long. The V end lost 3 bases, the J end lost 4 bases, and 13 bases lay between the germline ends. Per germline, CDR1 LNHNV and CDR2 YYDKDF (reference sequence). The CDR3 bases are TGTGCCACCAGCAGCTACCCAGGGGTAGGAAACACCATATATTTT. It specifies CATSSYPGVGNTIYF.

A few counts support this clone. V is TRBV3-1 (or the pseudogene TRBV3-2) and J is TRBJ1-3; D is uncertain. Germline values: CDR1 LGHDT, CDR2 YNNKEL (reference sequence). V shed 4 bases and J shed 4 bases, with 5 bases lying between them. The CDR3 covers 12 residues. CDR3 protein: CASSPQGNTIYF. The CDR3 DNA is TGTGCCAGCAGCCCCCAGGGAAACACCATATATTTT.

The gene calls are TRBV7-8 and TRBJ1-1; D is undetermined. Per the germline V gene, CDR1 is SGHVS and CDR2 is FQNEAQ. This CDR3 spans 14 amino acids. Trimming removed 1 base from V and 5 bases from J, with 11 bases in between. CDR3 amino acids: CASSLEHGRTEAFF. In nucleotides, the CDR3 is TGTGCCAGCAGCTTAGAGCACGGTCGTACTGAAGCTTTCTTT.